Shown below are 11 T cell receptor beta chains from a single sample sequenced in a study of cytomegalovirus exposure and HLA in healthy donors (dated by TCRdb to the late 2010s). Library prep was done by the immunoSEQ multiplex PCR assay. For the multiplex PCR, a mixture combining 60 forward primers for TCR Vbeta segments and 13 reverse primers for TCR Jbeta segments was used. Imported from immuneACCESS, the table was reduced by TCRdb to in-frame sequences with V and J called. These copies leave out some clones; in studies compared against another copy, an unresolved V gene accounts for under half, and the cause of the remainder is not known. The sample table shows 90,000 to 100,000 clones, and roughly four fifths are seen once. The ten largest clonotypes hold around 20% of the sample. The sequenced material came from PBMCs. The source of these receptors is a woman aged 55-70 years in good health and CMV-seropositive.

V and J are TRBV19 and TRBJ2-1, with 10 bases identical to TRBD2. CDR1 LNHDA and CDR2 SQIVND come from the germline V gene (reference sequence). This CDR3 comprises 15 residues. Germline trimming cut 5 bases from V and 4 bases from J; bases unmatched to any gene: 5. The CDR3 loop is CASSVTSGLYNEQFF. The CDR3 nucleotides read TGTGCCAGTAGTGTGACTAGCGGGTTATACAATGAGCAGTTCTTC.

This clone was seen a few times. V and J are TRBV5-6 and TRBJ2-7; D not certain. The CDR3 length is 12 residues. Germline lookup yields CDR1 SGHDT and CDR2 YYEEEE. V was clipped by 1 base and J by 2 bases, with 4 bases between them. This CDR3 reads CASSLYTYEQYF. The CDR3 DNA follows: TGTGCCAGCAGCTTGTATACCTACGAGCAGTACTTC.

This clone showed up just a few times. This sample includes further DNA sequences coding for the same CDR3. The rearrangement uses TRBV5-1 and TRBJ2-7; 7 nucleotides agree with TRBD2. This CDR3 comprises 15 residues. Trimming at V came to 4 bases and at J to 0 bases, leaving 7 bases not matched to a gene. Germline V lookup: CDR1 SGHRS, CDR2 YFSETQ. CDR3 DNA: TGCGCCAGCAGCCCGTCCGGCGGGAGCTCCTACGAGCAGTACTTC. Its protein is CASSPSGGSSYEQYF.

The chain joins TRBV29-1 to TRBJ1-2; D remains unclear. V was cut by 6 bases and J by 0 bases, with 14 bases left in between. The CDR3 runs 14 residues. Germline V gene data show CDR1 as SQVTM and CDR2 as ANQGSEA. CDR3 sequence reads: CSVADKTTNYGYTF. The CDR3 DNA is TGCAGCGTGGCAGACAAGACAACTAACTATGGCTACACCTTC.

The CDR3 spells CAIRTVGGNTEAFF. CDR3 bases: TGTGCCATCAGGACTGTGGGGGGAAACACTGAAGCTTTCTTT. The rearrangement links TRBV10-3 to TRBJ1-1; the D gene is possibly TRBD1 (5 bases). Germline lookup yields CDR1 ENHRY and CDR2 SYGVKD. V was cut by 6 bases and J by 2 bases, with 13 bases left in between. The CDR3 runs to 14 residues.

In its sample, this clone was seen a few times. The rearrangement links TRBV15 to TRBJ1-1; D remains unclear. Per germline, CDR1 LNHNV and CDR2 YYDKDF (reference sequence). This CDR3 has 13 amino acids. Trimming cost V 1 base and J 3 bases, with 6 bases left between them. The CDR3: CATSRAGHTEAFF. DNA for the CDR3: TGTGCCACCAGCAGAGCAGGTCACACTGAAGCTTTCTTT.

The CDR3 spells CASSPRTGNSPLHF. The DNA for the CDR3 is TGTGCCAGCAGCCCGCGGACAGGGAACTCACCCCTCCACTTT. The chain links TRBV11-2 to TRBJ1-6; 8 positions match TRBD1. With 5 bases clipped from V and 10 bases from J, the junction kept 7 bases outside the gene matches. CDR3 length: 14 amino acids. Germline CDR1 and CDR2: SGHAT and FQNNGV.

This chain joins TRBV18 and TRBJ1-2, with 7 nucleotides matching TRBD1. This CDR3 comprises 16 residues. Looked up from germline, CDR1 is KGHSH and CDR2 is LQKENI. The trim removed 2 bases at V and 8 bases at J, leaving 14 bases unmatched. The CDR3 coding sequence is TGTGCCAGCTCACCATTCCCGCCTGGACAGGTGACCGGCTACACCTTC. Translating gives CASSPFPPGQVTGYTF.

The CDR3 DNA reads as TGTGCAAGTCGCTTAGTGGACACTAACTATGGCTACACCTTC. Translating it yields CASRLVDTNYGYTF. V usage is TRBV12-2 and J usage is TRBJ1-2; the D call of TRBD1 is as the table states it, not checked on the DNA. TRBV12-2 is listed as a pseudogene. The CDR3 is made up of 14 amino acids.

The chain carries TRBV30 and TRBJ2-2; 9 nucleotides align to TRBD1. J gave up 4 bases and V 2 bases, and 11 bases lay outside the gene matches. CDR3 length: 17 amino acids. CDR1 and CDR2 (germline): GTSNPN, SVGIG (reference sequence). The CDR3 region has the DNA TGTGCCTGGAGTCCCCTTGGAGGACAGGGGTTCACCGGGGAGCTGTTTTTT. Its translation is CAWSPLGGQGFTGELFF. Using reference TRBV30 and TRBJ2-2 for the parts outside the CDR3, the full variable domain is SQTIHQWPATLVQPVGSPLSLECTVEGTSNPNLYWYRQAAGRGLQLLFYSVGIGQISSEVPQNLSASRPQDRQFILSSKKLLLSDSGFYLCAWSPLGGQGFTGELFFGEGSRLTVL.

The genes are TRBV6-4 and TRBJ2-1, with 7 nucleotides matching TRBD2. The V gene end was trimmed by 3 bases and the J gene end by 7 bases; junction bases not matched to a gene: 9. The germline V gene has CDR1 MRHNA and CDR2 SNTAGT. This CDR3 spans 15 amino acids. Written as DNA, the CDR3 is TGTGCCAGCAGTGAAATTGCGGGAGAAGGGAATGAGCAGTTCTTC. Translation: CASSEIAGEGNEQFF.